The rows below give T cell receptor beta chains drawn from one sample of a study of shared clonotypes between healthy human individuals. Data came from immunoSEQ multiplex PCR; TCRdb stores just in-frame clones and leaves some out. The table lists roughly 1,000,000 clones, around 82% of them singletons. The sequencing sample was made of memory CD4+ T cells from PBMCs. The origin of the receptors is a man aged 18-30 years in good health. Some clones in this sample may be carry-over from other donors' samples. The CDR3 runs from the conserved cysteine through the conserved F or W. A D gene is named only where the DNA matches it firmly.

-	TRBV28	TRBJ1-5	CASSQPQHF
TRBD2	TRBV5-1	TRBJ2-7	CASSLAPSGTIEQYF
-	TRBV28	TRBJ2-7	CASSAASRTQSSYEQYF
TRBD2	TRBV27	TRBJ2-7	CASSSLSSGVSYEQYF
-	TRBV7-2	TRBJ2-5	CASSPPGETQYF
-	TRBV27	TRBJ1-1	CASSLWVKDTEAFF
-	TRBV7-9	TRBJ2-2	CASSLDPRTGMGTGELFF
TRBD2	TRBV7-2	TRBJ2-1	CASSKLAGGNEQFF
-	TRBV4-2	TRBJ2-7	CASSQDRGRDEQYF
-	TRBV10-3	TRBJ1-2	CAISGGHYYGYTF
-	TRBV11-2	TRBJ2-6	CASSLQGSGANVLTF
-	TRBV28	TRBJ2-2	CASSPGLNTGELFF
-	TRBV7-6	TRBJ1-5	CASSPLDGGRSRNQPQHF
-	TRBV15	TRBJ1-5	CATSREQTGTQHF
TRBD1	TRBV30	TRBJ1-2	CAWSPTGVYGYTF
TRBD2	TRBV28	TRBJ2-7	CASSLSVGGGRFLEQYF
-	TRBV28	TRBJ1-3	CASGLAGGSGNTIYF
-	TRBV9	TRBJ2-5	CASSVGFQETQYF
-	TRBV10-3	TRBJ2-1	CAAQGVGSEQFF
TRBD2	TRBV29-1	TRBJ2-7	CSVDGLAGGPYEQYF
TRBD1	TRBV18	TRBJ2-3	CASSRTKTGEVGTDTQYF
-	TRBV7-8	TRBJ2-6	CASSARVGGSLPGANVLTF
-	TRBV29-1	TRBJ1-1	CSGSRRDGDTEAFF
-	TRBV7-8	TRBJ2-5	CASSLELETQYF
-	TRBV7-3	TRBJ1-1	CASSGQANTEAFF
TRBD2	TRBV27	TRBJ2-7	CASSLKSGLADSYEQYF
-	TRBV7-2	TRBJ2-5	CASSLARQETQYF
TRBD1	TRBV7-2	TRBJ2-1	CASSLGDRGGNEQFF
TRBD2	TRBV9	TRBJ2-3	CASSVSILAGGADTQYF
TRBD2	TRBV28	TRBJ2-1	CASRRPSGRGNEQFF
TRBD1	TRBV11-2	TRBJ1-2	CASSLTGQGARIYGYTF
-	TRBV4-3	TRBJ2-3	CASSQLGSDTQYF
TRBD2	TRBV28	TRBJ2-7	CASSSLRTSGRFHQGEQYF
TRBD1	TRBV29-1	-	CSVQRTGGGSSSEQYF
TRBD2	TRBV15	TRBJ2-7	CATSTGGSSYEQYF
-	TRBV10-2	TRBJ2-6	CASSESGGAGANVLTF
TRBD2	TRBV6-4	TRBJ2-7	CASSEPDTSGVPLSKQYF
-	TRBV4-2	TRBJ2-1	CASSSRGGNNEQFF
-	TRBV5-4	TRBJ2-5	CASSLGMETQYF
-	TRBV6-1	TRBJ1-2	CRAATNYGYTF
-	TRBV9	TRBJ2-7	CASSVEAGASYEQYF
-	TRBV28	TRBJ1-1	CASNDQGSNTEAFF
TRBD2	TRBV2	TRBJ2-7	CASSEGVGRGSYEQYF